This TCR beta chain is from a study of PD-1 blockade in classical Hodgkin lymphoma. Whole-study results and caveats: The repertoire differences lack a defined cause, possibly disease activity or prior therapy.

As for time point: cycle 4 day 1 (C4D1), after five to seven weeks of nivolumab. Relapses following autologous stem cell transplantation were seen in all patients, with brentuximab vedotin exposure varying. A remark on this clone: The antigen remains unidentified.

CDR1 is SGHNT and CDR2 is YYREEE in the germline V gene (reference sequence). Losses at the gene ends were 5 bases for V and 6 bases for J; bases not matched to a gene: 9. The CDR3 runs to 16 residues. The protocol was immunoSEQ multiplex PCR, while the TCRdb copy is restricted to in-frame clones and leaves out a portion. The sample contains about 89,000 clones, 90% of which appear only once. The sequence came from a human donor with classical Hodgkin lymphoma. The V call is TRBV5-4, the J call TRBJ2-3, with 13 bases aligning to TRBD2. This sample comprised peripheral blood mononuclear cells (PBMCs), obtained before the fourth cycle of nivolumab. The CDR3: CASRPTTSGGTDTQYF. As DNA, the CDR3 is TGTGCCAGCAGGCCGACGACTAGCGGGGGGACGGATACGCAGTATTTT.